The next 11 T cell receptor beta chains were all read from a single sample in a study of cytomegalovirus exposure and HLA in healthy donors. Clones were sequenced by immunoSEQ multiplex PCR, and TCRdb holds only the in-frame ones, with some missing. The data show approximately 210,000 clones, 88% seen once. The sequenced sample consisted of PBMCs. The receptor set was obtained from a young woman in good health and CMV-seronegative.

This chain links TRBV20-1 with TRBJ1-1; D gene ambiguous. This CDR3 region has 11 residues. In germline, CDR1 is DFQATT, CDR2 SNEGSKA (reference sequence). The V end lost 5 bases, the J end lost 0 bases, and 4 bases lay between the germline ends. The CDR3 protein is CSAPVNTEAFF. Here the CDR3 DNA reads TGCAGTGCTCCAGTGAACACTGAAGCTTTCTTT.

The CDR3, as DNA: TGTGCCAGCAGCTTAGATCCCTCGGGGCCCCAGCATTTT. Translation gives CASSLDPSGPQHF. The chain links TRBV11-2 to TRBJ1-5; D remains ambiguous. CDR3 length equals 13 residues. Germline V gene lookup returns CDR1 SGHAT and CDR2 FQNNGV. V dropped 0 bases and J dropped 9 bases, with 9 bases sitting between them.

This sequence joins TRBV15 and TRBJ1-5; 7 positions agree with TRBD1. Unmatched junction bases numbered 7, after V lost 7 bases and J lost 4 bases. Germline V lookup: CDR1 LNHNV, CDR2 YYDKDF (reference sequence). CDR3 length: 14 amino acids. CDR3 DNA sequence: TGTGCCACCACCCGGGACAGAGCTAATCAGCCCCAGCATTTT. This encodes CATTRDRANQPQHF. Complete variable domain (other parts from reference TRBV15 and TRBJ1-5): DAMVIQNPRYQVTQFGKPVTLSCSQTLNHNVMYWYQQKSSQAPKLLFHYYDKDFNNEADTPDNFQSRRPNTSFCFLDIRSPGLGDTAMYLCATTRDRANQPQHFGDGTRLSIL.

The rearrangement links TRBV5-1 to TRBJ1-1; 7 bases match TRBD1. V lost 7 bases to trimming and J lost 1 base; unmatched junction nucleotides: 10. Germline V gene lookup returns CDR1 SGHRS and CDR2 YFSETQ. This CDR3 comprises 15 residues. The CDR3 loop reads CASAPSGTANTEAFF. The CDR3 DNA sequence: TGCGCCAGCGCTCCTTCAGGGACAGCGAACACTGAAGCTTTCTTT. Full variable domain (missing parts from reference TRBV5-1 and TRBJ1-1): KAGVTQTPRYLIKTRGQQVTLSCSPISGHRSVSWYQQTPGQGLQFLFEYFSETQRNKGNFPGRFSGRQFSNSRSEMNVSTLELGDSALYLCASAPSGTANTEAFFGQGTRLTVV.

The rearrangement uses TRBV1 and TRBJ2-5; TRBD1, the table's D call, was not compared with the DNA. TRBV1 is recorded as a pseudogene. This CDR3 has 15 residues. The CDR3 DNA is TGCACCAGCAGTTGGGGGACAGGAGTCCAAGAGACCCAGTACTTC. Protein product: CTSSWGTGVQETQYF.

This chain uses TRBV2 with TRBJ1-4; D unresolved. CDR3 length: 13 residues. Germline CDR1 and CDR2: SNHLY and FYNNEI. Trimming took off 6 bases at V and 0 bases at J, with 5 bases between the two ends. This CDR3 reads CASSRTTNEKLFF. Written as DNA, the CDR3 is TGTGCCAGCAGCCGTACAACTAATGAAAAACTGTTTTTT.

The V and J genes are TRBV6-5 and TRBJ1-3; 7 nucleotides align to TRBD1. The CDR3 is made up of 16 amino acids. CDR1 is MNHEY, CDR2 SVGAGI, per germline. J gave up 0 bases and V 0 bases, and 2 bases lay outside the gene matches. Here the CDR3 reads CASSYSPGGSGNTIYF. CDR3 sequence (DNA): TGTGCCAGCAGTTACTCTCCAGGGGGCTCTGGAAACACCATATATTTT.

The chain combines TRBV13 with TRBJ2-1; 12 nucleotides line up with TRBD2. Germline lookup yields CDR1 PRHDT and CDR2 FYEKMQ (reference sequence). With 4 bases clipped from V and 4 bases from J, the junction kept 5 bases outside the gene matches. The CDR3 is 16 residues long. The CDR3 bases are TGTGCCAGCAGCTCCAGGACTAGCGGGATTTACAATGAGCAGTTCTTC. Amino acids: CASSSRTSGIYNEQFF.

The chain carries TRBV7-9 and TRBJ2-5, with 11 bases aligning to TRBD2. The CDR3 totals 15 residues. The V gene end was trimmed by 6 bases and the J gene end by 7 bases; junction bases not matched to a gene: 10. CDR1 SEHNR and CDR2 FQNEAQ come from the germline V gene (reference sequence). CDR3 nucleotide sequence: TGTGCCAGCAGTCCCGATAGCGGGAGGGCGGCGACCCAGTACTTC. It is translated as CASSPDSGRAATQYF.

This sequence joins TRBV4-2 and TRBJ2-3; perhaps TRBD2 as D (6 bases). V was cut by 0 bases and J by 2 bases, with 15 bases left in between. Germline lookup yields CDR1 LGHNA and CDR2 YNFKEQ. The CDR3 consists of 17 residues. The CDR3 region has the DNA TGTGCCAGCAGCCAAGACGCCACGCGGGATACCACAGATACGCAGTATTTT. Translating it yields CASSQDATRDTTDTQYF.

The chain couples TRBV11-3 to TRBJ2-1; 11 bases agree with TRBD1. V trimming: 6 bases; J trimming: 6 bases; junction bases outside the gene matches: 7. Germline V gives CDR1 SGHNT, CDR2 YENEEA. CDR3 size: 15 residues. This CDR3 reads CASSSLGQGGNEQFF. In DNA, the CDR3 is TGTGCCAGCAGTTCCTTGGGACAGGGGGGCAATGAGCAGTTCTTC. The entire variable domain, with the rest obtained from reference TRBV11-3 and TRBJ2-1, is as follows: EAGVVQSPRYKIIEKKQPVAFWCNPISGHNTLYWYLQNLGQGPELLIRYENEEAVDDSQLPKDRFSAERLKGVDSTLKIQPAELGDSAVYLCASSSLGQGGNEQFFGPGTRLTVL.